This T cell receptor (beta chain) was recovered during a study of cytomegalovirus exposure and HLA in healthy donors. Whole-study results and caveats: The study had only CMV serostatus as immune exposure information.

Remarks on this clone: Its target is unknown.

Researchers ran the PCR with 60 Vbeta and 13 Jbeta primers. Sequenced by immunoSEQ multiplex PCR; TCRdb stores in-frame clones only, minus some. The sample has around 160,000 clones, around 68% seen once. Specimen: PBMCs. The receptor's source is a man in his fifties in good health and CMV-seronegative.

As DNA, the CDR3 is TGTGCCAGCACCGACGTGCGGGGGAGCACCGGGGAGCTGTTTTTT. This codes for CASTDVRGSTGELFF. The chain recombines TRBV5-4 with TRBJ2-2, with TRBD2 identical over 7 bases. With 6 bases clipped from V and 4 bases from J, the junction kept 9 bases outside the gene matches. This CDR3 region has 15 residues. Germline V gene sequence: CDR1 SGHNT, CDR2 YYREEE (reference sequence).